This passage covers 29 T cell receptor beta chains from one sample sequenced in a study of CXCR3-negative and CXCR3-positive naive CD8 T cells. The study made its TRB cDNA libraries by 5' RACE, adding UMI labels. After re-calling the 5' RACE reads, TCRdb lists one entry per CDR3 protein, DNA absent. The table for this sample gives tens of thousands of distinct CDR3 sequences. Sequencing was done on a sample of naive CXCR3- CD8+ T cells from blood. The subset: CD45RO-CCR7+CD27+CD95- naive CD8+ T cells lacking CXCR3 (TNR3-). These TCRs come from a human donor in good health. Some clones in this sample may be carry-over from other donors' samples.

V gene TRBV28 combines with J gene TRBJ2-3. CDR1 and CDR2 (germline): MDHEN, SYDVKM. The CDR3 is 13 amino acids. This CDR3 reads CASSLVGTDTQYF. Filled out from reference TRBV28 and TRBJ2-3, the complete variable domain reads DVKVTQSSRYLVKRTGEKVFLECVQDMDHENMFWYRQDPGLGLRLIYFSYDVKMKEKGDIPEGYSVSREKKERFSLILESASTNQTSMYLCASSLVGTDTQYFGPGTRLTVL.

This chain uses TRBV7-9 with TRBJ2-7; the D gene TCRdb calls, TRBD1, cannot be checked with no DNA. Germline V gene sequence: CDR1 SEHNR, CDR2 FQNEAQ (reference sequence). The CDR3 sequence is 12 residues long. CDR3 loop: CASSPGTYEQYF.

The genes are TRBV5-6 and TRBJ1-2. Germline-derived CDR1 and CDR2 are SGHDT and YYEEEE. This CDR3 has 17 residues. The CDR3 is CASSLGPTAGNNYGYTF. Full variable domain (missing parts from reference TRBV5-6 and TRBJ1-2): DAGVTQSPTHLIKTRGQQVTLRCSPKSGHDTVSWYQQALGQGPQFIFQYYEEEERQRGNFPDRFSGHQFPNYSSELNVNALLLGDSALYLCASSLGPTAGNNYGYTFGSGTRLTVV.

The chain combines TRBV12-3 or TRBV12-4 with TRBJ2-3. The CDR3 runs 12 residues. The CDR3 protein is CASSLDHKTQYF.

The chain uses TRBV29-1 and TRBJ2-3. There are 13 residues in the CDR3. Germline V gene data show CDR1 as SQVTM and CDR2 as ANQGSEA. CDR3 residues: CSVGVRYTDTQYF.

The chain uses TRBV28 and TRBJ1-3. The CDR3 is made up of 12 amino acids. CDR1 is MDHEN and CDR2 is SYDVKM in the germline V gene. CDR3: CASSLGGNTIYF.

The chain combines TRBV5-1 with TRBJ2-7; no DNA is available, so the TRBD1 call from TCRdb remains unchecked. The CDR3 is made up of 15 amino acids. From germline, CDR1 is SGHRS and CDR2 YFSETQ. CDR3 protein: CASRDLDNNSYEQYF.

The rearrangement links TRBV7-9 to TRBJ2-7; the TCRdb call, TRBD1, lacks DNA for checking. The CDR3 covers 13 residues. The germline V gene has CDR1 SEHNR and CDR2 FQNEAQ (reference sequence). CDR3 residues: CASSSNRFYEQYF.

The CDR3 region is CSVEPAAGTSYEQYF. V is TRBV29-1 and J is TRBJ2-7; TCRdb's assignment of TRBD2 cannot be checked, as there is no DNA. The CDR3 contains 15 residues. The V gene's germline CDR1 is SQVTM and CDR2 ANQGSEA.

The chain uses TRBV10-3 and TRBJ2-2; TCRdb selects TRBD2, and the lack of DNA leaves this call unchecked. Germline CDR1 reads ENHRY; CDR2 reads SYGVKD. This CDR3 region has 15 residues. CDR3 sequence reads: CAISVERDRPGELFF.

V usage is TRBV6-5 and J usage is TRBJ2-7. This CDR3 has 14 amino acids. From germline, CDR1 is MNHEY and CDR2 SVGAGI. The chain's CDR3 is CASSFGRISYEQYF.

This chain uses TRBV29-1 with TRBJ2-7; lacking DNA, the TRBD1 call made by TCRdb goes unchecked. This CDR3 is built from 14 residues. CDR1 is SQVTM, CDR2 ANQGSEA, per germline. The CDR3 loop is CSVEGSQGQYEQYF.

J is TRBJ2-1 and V is TRBV11-2; no DNA is available, so the TRBD1 call from TCRdb remains unchecked. Germline CDR1 and CDR2: SGHAT and FQNNGV. CDR3 length equals 16 residues. The CDR3 sequence is CASSLGPAETANEQFF.

The genes are TRBV29-1 and TRBJ2-1; TCRdb's D call, TRBD2, is unchecked because there is no DNA. The CDR3 is 15 amino acids. Germline V lookup: CDR1 SQVTM, CDR2 ANQGSEA. CDR3 region: CSVESPGLADNEQFF.

J is TRBJ2-7 and V is TRBV20-1. This CDR3 contains 13 residues. Germline CDR1 and CDR2: DFQATT and SNEGSKA (reference sequence). The CDR3 here is CSAPREVQYEQYF.

The genes are TRBV29-1 and TRBJ1-3; the D call of TRBD1 rests on TCRdb alone, since no DNA is present to check it. This CDR3 has 17 residues. The germline V gene encodes CDR1 SQVTM and CDR2 ANQGSEA. The CDR3 is CSVEEGQGQYSGNTIYF.

The chain recombines TRBV19 with TRBJ2-5; TCRdb returns TRBD2, unconfirmable since there is no DNA. Germline V gene sequence: CDR1 LNHDA, CDR2 SQIVND (reference sequence). The CDR3 is 17 amino acids. The CDR3 sequence: CASSTSLAGEEKETQYF.

The chain joins TRBV5-1 to TRBJ2-1; with no DNA, the TCRdb D assignment of TRBD2 cannot be verified. Germline values: CDR1 SGHRS, CDR2 YFSETQ. This CDR3 region has 14 residues. The chain's CDR3 is CASRRIAGEHEQFF.

This chain connects TRBV12-3 or TRBV12-4 to TRBJ2-3; TCRdb gives TRBD2 as the D gene, but with no DNA this cannot be confirmed. This CDR3 region has 16 residues. CDR3 amino acids: CASRTSGGPPRNTQYF.

This chain joins TRBV12-3 or TRBV12-4 and TRBJ1-2; the TCRdb call, TRBD1, lacks DNA for checking. CDR3 length equals 13 residues. This CDR3 reads CASSGTEGYGYTF.

The chain recombines TRBV20-1 with TRBJ2-1; TCRdb returns TRBD1, unconfirmable since there is no DNA. The CDR3 is 15 amino acids. Germline CDR1 reads DFQATT; CDR2 reads SNEGSKA (reference sequence). The CDR3: CSARTLAGGPNEQFF.

The chain couples TRBV29-1 to TRBJ2-7. Per germline, CDR1 SQVTM and CDR2 ANQGSEA. This CDR3 has 15 residues. CDR3 protein: CSVEDGGQGPYEQYF.

The V call is TRBV28, the J call TRBJ2-7; there is no DNA to check the TCRdb D call of TRBD1. The CDR3 sequence is 13 residues long. The germline V gene has CDR1 MDHEN and CDR2 SYDVKM. The CDR3 loop reads CASSRTGSDEQYF.

This chain's CDR3 is CASSDTVNYNSPLHF. The rearrangement joins TRBV5-6 to TRBJ1-6. The CDR3 is 15 amino acids. Germline V lookup: CDR1 SGHDT, CDR2 YYEEEE. Using reference TRBV5-6 and TRBJ1-6 for the parts outside the CDR3, the full variable domain is DAGVTQSPTHLIKTRGQQVTLRCSPKSGHDTVSWYQQALGQGPQFIFQYYEEEERQRGNFPDRFSGHQFPNYSSELNVNALLLGDSALYLCASSDTVNYNSPLHFGNGTRLTVT.

The chain recombines TRBV28 with TRBJ2-1. The germline gives CDR1 MDHEN, CDR2 SYDVKM. There are 11 residues in the CDR3. The CDR3: CASSINNEQFF. The full variable domain, in which reference TRBV28 and TRBJ2-1 provide the parts outside the CDR3, is DVKVTQSSRYLVKRTGEKVFLECVQDMDHENMFWYRQDPGLGLRLIYFSYDVKMKEKGDIPEGYSVSREKKERFSLILESASTNQTSMYLCASSINNEQFFGPGTRLTVL.

The chain employs TRBV7-2 and TRBJ2-7. The CDR3 loop spans 12 amino acids. Per the germline V gene, CDR1 is SGHTA and CDR2 is FQGNSA. The chain's CDR3 is CASSLQIPEQYF.

J is TRBJ2-3 and V is TRBV29-1. Germline CDR1 SQVTM, CDR2 ANQGSEA. CDR3 length: 11 residues. The CDR3 sequence: CSVDLTNTQYF.

The J gene is TRBJ2-7, the V gene TRBV12-3 or TRBV12-4; with no DNA, the TCRdb D assignment of TRBD2 cannot be verified. The CDR3 extends over 13 amino acids. The CDR3 is CASSLGLASRQYF.

The genes are TRBV20-1 and TRBJ1-1. The CDR3 length is 13 residues. Germline CDR1 and CDR2: DFQATT and SNEGSKA (reference sequence). The CDR3 loop is CSARDSSNTEAFF.